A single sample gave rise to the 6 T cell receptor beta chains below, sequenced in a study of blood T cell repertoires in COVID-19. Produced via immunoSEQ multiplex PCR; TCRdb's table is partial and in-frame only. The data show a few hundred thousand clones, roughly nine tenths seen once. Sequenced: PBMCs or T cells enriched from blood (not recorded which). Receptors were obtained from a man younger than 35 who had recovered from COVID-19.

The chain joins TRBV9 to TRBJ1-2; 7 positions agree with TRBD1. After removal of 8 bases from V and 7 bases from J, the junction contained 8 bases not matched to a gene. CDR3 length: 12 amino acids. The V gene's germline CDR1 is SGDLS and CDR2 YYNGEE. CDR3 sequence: CARNTGEFGYTF. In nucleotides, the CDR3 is TGTGCCAGGAACACAGGGGAGTTTGGCTACACCTTC.

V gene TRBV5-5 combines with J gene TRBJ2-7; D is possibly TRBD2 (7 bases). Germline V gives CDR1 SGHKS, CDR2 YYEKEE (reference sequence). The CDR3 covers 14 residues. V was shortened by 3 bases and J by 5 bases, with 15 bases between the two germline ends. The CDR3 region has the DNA TGTGCCAGCAGCTACGGGGGGCCGAAGAACGAGCAGTACTTC. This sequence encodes CASSYGGPKNEQYF.

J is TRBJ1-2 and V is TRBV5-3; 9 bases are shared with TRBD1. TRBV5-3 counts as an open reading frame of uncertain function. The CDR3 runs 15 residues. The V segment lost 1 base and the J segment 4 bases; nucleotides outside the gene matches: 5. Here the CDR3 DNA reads TGTGCCAGAAGCTTGACAGGGGGCGAACCCTATGGCTACACCTTC. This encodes CARSLTGGEPYGYTF.

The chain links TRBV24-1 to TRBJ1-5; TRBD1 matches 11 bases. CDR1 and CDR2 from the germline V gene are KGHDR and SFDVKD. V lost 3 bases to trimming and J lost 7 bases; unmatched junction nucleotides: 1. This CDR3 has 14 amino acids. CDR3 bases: TGTGCCACCAGTGATGGGGACAGGGGGCAGCCCCAGCATTTT. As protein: CATSDGDRGQPQHF.

CDR3 protein: CASTVKPGLAGGGELFF. CDR3 in DNA: TGTGCCAGCACCGTCAAGCCAGGACTAGCGGGAGGCGGGGAGCTGTTTTTT. This chain joins TRBV4-2 and TRBJ2-2; 14 bases align to TRBD2. V was clipped by 7 bases and J by 7 bases; unmatched bases: 11. This CDR3 is 17 amino acids long. Germline CDR1 LGHNA, CDR2 YNFKEQ.

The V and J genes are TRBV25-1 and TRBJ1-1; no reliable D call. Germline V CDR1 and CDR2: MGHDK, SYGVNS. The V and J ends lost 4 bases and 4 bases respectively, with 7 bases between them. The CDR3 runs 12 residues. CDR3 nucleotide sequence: TGTGCCAGCAGTGCCGGGAGCACTGAAGCTTTCTTT. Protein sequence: CASSAGSTEAFF.